Listed below are T cell receptor beta chains from one sample, sequenced in a study of blood T cell repertoires in COVID-19. The assay was immunoSEQ multiplex PCR, and TCRdb's table has in-frame clones only and misses some. This table holds 65,000 to 90,000 clones, around nine tenths found once. The sequenced material came from peripheral blood. These TCRs come from a woman younger than 35 with acute or convalescent COVID-19. The CDR3 runs from the conserved cysteine through the conserved F or W. Each record gives: J gene, V gene, clone size, D gene, CDR3 protein, CDR3 DNA. The D gene is left open where the match is weak. The size of a clone is reported for some rows only, either as once, few or many, or as a class for expanded clones.

j_gene: TRBJ1-1; v_gene: TRBV5-4; abundance: once; d_gene: -; CDR3aa: CASSRWEGRPEAFF; CDR3nt: TGTGCCAGCAGCCGTTGGGAGGGGCGGCCTGAAGCTTTCTTT
j_gene: TRBJ1-6; v_gene: TRBV14; abundance: -; d_gene: TRBD1; CDR3aa: CASSQGSASRDRGRVDSPLHF; CDR3nt: TGTGCCAGCAGCCAAGGCTCGGCGTCGAGGGACAGGGGGCGGGTGGATTCACCCCTCCACTTT
j_gene: TRBJ2-3; v_gene: TRBV5-4; abundance: once; d_gene: TRBD2; CDR3aa: CASSRQRGALTDTQYF; CDR3nt: TGTGCCAGCAGCAGACAGCGGGGGGCCCTCACAGATACGCAGTATTTT
j_gene: TRBJ2-5; v_gene: TRBV11-2; abundance: -; d_gene: TRBD1; CDR3aa: CASSQWTGIQETQYF; CDR3nt: TGTGCCAGCAGCCAATGGACAGGGATCCAAGAGACCCAGTACTTC
j_gene: TRBJ2-7; v_gene: TRBV5-6; abundance: -; d_gene: -; CDR3aa: CASSLSGRDIEQYF; CDR3nt: TGTGCCAGCAGCTTGTCCGGCAGGGATATTGAGCAGTACTTC
j_gene: TRBJ1-5; v_gene: TRBV27; abundance: -; d_gene: TRBD1; CDR3aa: CASSRQGVDQPQHF; CDR3nt: TGTGCCAGCAGCCGACAGGGGGTTGATCAGCCCCAGCATTTT
j_gene: TRBJ1-2; v_gene: TRBV25-1; abundance: -; d_gene: TRBD1; CDR3aa: CAVNRGPPESYGYTF; CDR3nt: TGTGCCGTCAACAGGGGGCCCCCTGAGAGTTATGGCTACACCTTC
j_gene: TRBJ1-3; v_gene: TRBV2; abundance: -; d_gene: -; CDR3aa: CASRDNSGNTIYF; CDR3nt: TGTGCCAGCAGGGACAACTCTGGAAACACCATATATTTT
j_gene: TRBJ2-2; v_gene: TRBV2; abundance: -; d_gene: -; CDR3aa: CASSDSEIAGELFF; CDR3nt: TGTGCCAGCAGTGATTCGGAGATCGCCGGGGAGCTGTTTTTT
j_gene: TRBJ2-3; v_gene: TRBV7-9; abundance: -; d_gene: TRBD2; CDR3aa: CASTLSGGPSTDTQYF; CDR3nt: TGTGCCAGCACCCTCAGCGGGGGGCCTAGCACAGATACGCAGTATTTT
j_gene: TRBJ1-5; v_gene: TRBV2; abundance: -; d_gene: TRBD1; CDR3aa: CASSVGQGQPQHF; CDR3nt: TGTGCCAGCAGTGTCGGACAGGGACAGCCCCAGCATTTT
j_gene: TRBJ2-7; v_gene: TRBV27; abundance: -; d_gene: TRBD1; CDR3aa: CASSYNSGGTYEQYF; CDR3nt: TGTGCCAGCAGTTATAACTCAGGGGGCACCTACGAGCAGTACTTC
j_gene: TRBJ1-2; v_gene: TRBV28; abundance: -; d_gene: -; CDR3aa: CASSLGAWVSGYTF; CDR3nt: TGTGCCAGCAGTTTAGGGGCTTGGGTGAGCGGCTACACCTTC
j_gene: TRBJ2-3; v_gene: TRBV20-1; abundance: -; d_gene: -; CDR3aa: CSASVGVSTDTQYF; CDR3nt: TGCAGTGCTAGTGTCGGGGTGAGCACAGATACGCAGTATTTT
j_gene: TRBJ2-2; v_gene: TRBV19; abundance: -; d_gene: -; CDR3aa: CASSSRQTTNTGELFF; CDR3nt: TGTGCCAGTAGTTCGAGACAGACGACGAACACCGGGGAGCTGTTTTTT
j_gene: TRBJ1-2; v_gene: TRBV18; abundance: -; d_gene: TRBD1; CDR3aa: CASGGQATYGYTF; CDR3nt: TGTGCCAGTGGAGGACAGGCGACCTATGGCTACACCTTC
j_gene: TRBJ1-6; v_gene: TRBV5-1; abundance: -; d_gene: TRBD1; CDR3aa: CASRQQPGQPSPLHF; CDR3nt: TGCGCCAGCAGACAACAGCCGGGACAGCCATCACCCCTCCACTTT
j_gene: TRBJ1-1; v_gene: TRBV19; abundance: once; d_gene: TRBD1; CDR3aa: CASSLDRGNTEAFF; CDR3nt: TGTGCCAGTAGTCTCGACAGGGGGAACACTGAAGCTTTCTTT
j_gene: TRBJ1-2; v_gene: TRBV6-5; abundance: -; d_gene: -; CDR3aa: CASSYRGQLYGYTF; CDR3nt: TGTGCCAGCAGTTACCGTGGACAGCTTTATGGCTACACCTTC
j_gene: TRBJ1-1; v_gene: TRBV15; abundance: -; d_gene: -; CDR3aa: CATSRGWAADNTEAFF; CDR3nt: TGTGCCACCAGCAGAGGGTGGGCAGCGGATAACACTGAAGCTTTCTTT
j_gene: TRBJ1-2; v_gene: TRBV2; abundance: -; d_gene: -; CDR3aa: CASSNPDSTTYGYTF; CDR3nt: TGTGCCAGCAGCAACCCCGACAGTACAACCTATGGCTACACCTTC
j_gene: TRBJ2-6; v_gene: TRBV6-6; abundance: -; d_gene: -; CDR3aa: CASSPAGANVLTF; CDR3nt: TGTGCCAGCAGCCCCGCTGGGGCCAACGTCCTGACTTTC
j_gene: TRBJ2-1; v_gene: TRBV4-3; abundance: -; d_gene: -; CDR3aa: CASSPYSGTYNEQFF; CDR3nt: TGCGCCAGCAGCCCATACAGCGGTACCTACAATGAGCAGTTCTTC
j_gene: TRBJ2-7; v_gene: TRBV13; abundance: -; d_gene: TRBD2; CDR3aa: CASSMGTSGGPTYEQYF; CDR3nt: TGTGCCAGCAGCATGGGGACTAGCGGGGGTCCCACCTACGAGCAGTACTTC
j_gene: TRBJ2-1; v_gene: TRBV21-1; abundance: once; d_gene: -; CDR3aa: CASSDKRGAGPSYNEQFF; CDR3nt: TGTGCCAGCAGCGATAAAAGGGGAGCGGGACCCTCCTACAATGAGCAGTTCTTC
j_gene: TRBJ1-5; v_gene: TRBV7-9; abundance: once; d_gene: -; CDR3aa: CASSFRDQPQHF; CDR3nt: TGTGCCAGCAGCTTCAGGGATCAGCCCCAGCATTTT
j_gene: TRBJ2-1; v_gene: TRBV30; abundance: once; d_gene: -; CDR3aa: CAWSQLPDSQFF; CDR3nt: TGTGCCTGGAGCCAACTCCCGGACTCGCAGTTCTTC
j_gene: TRBJ2-7; v_gene: TRBV28; abundance: -; d_gene: TRBD2; CDR3aa: CASGLAGGDEQYF; CDR3nt: TGTGCCAGCGGACTAGCGGGAGGGGACGAGCAGTACTTC
j_gene: TRBJ2-3; v_gene: TRBV5-1; abundance: -; d_gene: -; CDR3aa: CASSLGGGSDTQYF; CDR3nt: TGCGCCAGCAGCTTAGGCGGGGGCTCCGATACGCAGTATTTT